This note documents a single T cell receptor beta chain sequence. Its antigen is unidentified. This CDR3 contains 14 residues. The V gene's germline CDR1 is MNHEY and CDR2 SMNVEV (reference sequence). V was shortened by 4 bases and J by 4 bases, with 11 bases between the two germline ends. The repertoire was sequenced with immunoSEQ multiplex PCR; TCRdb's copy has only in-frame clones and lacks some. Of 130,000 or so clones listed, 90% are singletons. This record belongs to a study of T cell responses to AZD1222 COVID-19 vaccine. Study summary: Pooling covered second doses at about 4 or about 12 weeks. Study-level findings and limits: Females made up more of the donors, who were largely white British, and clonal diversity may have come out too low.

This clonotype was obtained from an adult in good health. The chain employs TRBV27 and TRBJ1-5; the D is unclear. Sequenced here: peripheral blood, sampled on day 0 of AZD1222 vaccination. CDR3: CASSSPGRNQPQHF. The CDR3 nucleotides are TGTGCCAGCAGTTCCCCCGGGAGAAATCAGCCCCAGCATTTT.